A selection of T cell receptor beta chains follows, all from one sample in a study of cytomegalovirus exposure and HLA in healthy donors. Clones were sequenced by immunoSEQ multiplex PCR, and TCRdb holds only the in-frame ones, with some missing. Found here are approximately 89,000 clones, 65% to 80% of them singletons; the top ten hold 10%. The specimen was PBMCs. These receptors came from a man aged 25 to 45 in good health and CMV-seropositive. CDR3s include the opening cysteine and the closing phenylalanine or tryptophan. A D gene is named only where the DNA matches it firmly. The size of a clone is reported for some rows only, either as once, few or many, or as a class for expanded clones.

TGTGCCATCAGTGAGCGGGGGGGTAGTAGCGATGAGCAGTTCTTC,CAISERGGSSDEQFF,TRBV10-3,TRBD2,TRBJ2-1,15,once
TGTGCCAGCAGCGTATCTGGCACAGATACGCAGTATTTT,CASSVSGTDTQYF,TRBV9,.,TRBJ2-3,13,.
TGTGCCAGCAGTGGACAGGGGGCGCGAGGGGCCAACGTCCTGACTTTC,CASSGQGARGANVLTF,TRBV6-1,TRBD1,TRBJ2-6,16,once
TGTGCCAGCAGTTACTCCCACAGGGGCGGGTGGGAGACCCAGTACTTC,CASSYSHRGGWETQYF,TRBV6-5,TRBD1,TRBJ2-5,16,.
TGTGCCAGCAGCACGGACAGGGGGGAAGAGACCCAGTACTTC,CASSTDRGEETQYF,TRBV7-9,TRBD1,TRBJ2-5,14,.
TGTGCCAGCAGCTGGGGACTAGCGGGGACCGACAATGAGCAGTTCTTC,CASSWGLAGTDNEQFF,TRBV5-6,TRBD2,TRBJ2-1,16,.
TGTGCCAGCTCACCACCGAATTTCAGCGGGACAGGCCTTTACGGGGGCTACACCTTC,CASSPPNFSGTGLYGGYTF,TRBV18,TRBD1,TRBJ1-2,19,.
TGCGCCAGCAGCTTCCCCAGCCTTGAGGGGGCGCACCGGGACACTGAAGCTTTCTTT,CASSFPSLEGAHRDTEAFF,TRBV5-1,TRBD1,TRBJ1-1,19,.
TGTGCCAGCAAGCGGACAGGGGAAGCTTTCTTT,CASKRTGEAFF,TRBV28,TRBD1,TRBJ1-1,11,.
TGTGCCAGCAGCCGGACTACCTACGAGCAGTACTTC,CASSRTTYEQYF,TRBV28,.,TRBJ2-7,12,.
TGTGCCAGCAGCCTAGGGACAGGGGCCATGAACACTGAAGCTTTCTTT,CASSLGTGAMNTEAFF,TRBV5-5,TRBD1,TRBJ1-1,16,.
TGTGCCAGCAGCCTTTTCGGCTCCTATAATTCACCCCTCCACTTT,CASSLFGSYNSPLHF,TRBV5-5,.,TRBJ1-6,15,.
TGCGCCAGCAGCTTGGGGGCCTCTGGAAACACCATATATTTT,CASSLGASGNTIYF,TRBV5-1,.,TRBJ1-3,14,.
TGTGCCAGCAGTAAAGTTGTCCGGGGCTCTGGAAACACCATATATTTT,CASSKVVRGSGNTIYF,TRBV6-1,.,TRBJ1-3,16,.
TGCGCCAGCAGCTTGGGTGACAGGGATAATTCACCCCTCCACTTT,CASSLGDRDNSPLHF,TRBV5-1,TRBD1,TRBJ1-6,15,few
TGTGCCAGCAGTTACACCGGGACTAGAGTCTACGAGCAGTACTTC,CASSYTGTRVYEQYF,TRBV6-5,TRBD2,TRBJ2-7,15,.
TGTGCCTGGAGTGTCCAGGGTACCTATGGCTACACCTTC,CAWSVQGTYGYTF,TRBV30,.,TRBJ1-2,13,.
TGTGCCACCAGCAGAGATGGAGAGGGTGTGGGTAATTCACCCCTCCACTTT,CATSRDGEGVGNSPLHF,TRBV15,.,TRBJ1-6,17,.
TGTGCCAGCGGGGCGGTGGCAACTGGGGCCAACGTCCTGACTTTC,CASGAVATGANVLTF,TRBV6-1,.,TRBJ2-6,15,few
TGTGCCAGCAGCCTCGGGACAGGGGGCACTGAAGCTTTCTTT,CASSLGTGGTEAFF,TRBV5-5,TRBD1,TRBJ1-1,14,.
TGTGCCAGCAGTTACTCGACTACAGGGTCGGGCACTGAAGCTTTCTTT,CASSYSTTGSGTEAFF,TRBV6-5,.,TRBJ1-1,16,few
TGCGCCAGCAGCTTGGGGTGGTGGGCTCTCGGGGACACTGAAGCTTTCTTT,CASSLGWWALGDTEAFF,TRBV5-1,.,TRBJ1-1,17,once
TGTGCCAGCAGTTTAGGGACAGGGGGTGGCTACACCTTC,CASSLGTGGGYTF,TRBV28,TRBD1,TRBJ1-2,13,.
TGTGCCATCAGTGAGGGCTGGCAGTTGGCGGGAGTAGAGACCCAGTACTTC,CAISEGWQLAGVETQYF,TRBV10-3,TRBD2,TRBJ2-5,17,.
TGCGCCAGCAGCCCTGAGGTTCGGGATACAGGGGGCGGGACACCCCTCCACTTT,CASSPEVRDTGGGTPLHF,TRBV4-3,TRBD1,TRBJ1-6,18,.
TGCGCCAGCGGGCATGGGGAGACCCAGTACTTC,CASGHGETQYF,TRBV4-1,.,TRBJ2-5,11,.
TGTGCCAGCAGCTTTGGGGGGGAAGAGACCCAGTACTTC,CASSFGGEETQYF,TRBV7-9,TRBD2,TRBJ2-5,13,.
TGCGCCAGCAGCCAAGGGACAGGGTTGAGCAATCAGCCCCAGCATTTT,CASSQGTGLSNQPQHF,TRBV4-1,TRBD1,TRBJ1-5,16,.
TGTGCCAGCAGTTCCCCGACAGGGGAGCAGGGGGCTTTCTTT,CASSSPTGEQGAFF,TRBV28,TRBD1,TRBJ1-1,14,.
TGTGCCTGGAGCAAGTTCTACGAGCAGTACTTC,CAWSKFYEQYF,TRBV30,.,TRBJ2-7,11,.
TGTGCCAGCAGTTACCCCGTCCAGGGGCATCAGCCCCAGCATTTT,CASSYPVQGHQPQHF,TRBV6-6,.,TRBJ1-5,15,.
TGTGCCAGCTCCCCGGACAGTAACACTGAAGCTTTCTTT,CASSPDSNTEAFF,TRBV18,.,TRBJ1-1,13,.
TGTGCCAGCAGCTCCCAGGGGGCAGATACGCAGTATTTT,CASSSQGADTQYF,TRBV7-3,TRBD1,TRBJ2-3,13,.
TGTGCCAGTAGAACCGGGACGAACACCGGGGAGCTGTTTTTT,CASRTGTNTGELFF,TRBV19,.,TRBJ2-2,14,.
TGTGCCTGGAATTGGGGCAGGAGCGCCTACGAGCAGTACTTC,CAWNWGRSAYEQYF,TRBV30,.,TRBJ2-7,14,.
TGTGCCAGCAGGATGGGAGTGCGATCTGGAAACACCATATATTTT,CASRMGVRSGNTIYF,TRBV6-5,.,TRBJ1-3,15,few
TGTGCCAGCGTACCGGGACTTCCCTCCTGGGAGCAGTACTTC,CASVPGLPSWEQYF,TRBV2,.,TRBJ2-7,14,.
TGCAGCGTCACAGGGGGGGCTAACTATGGCTACACCTTC,CSVTGGANYGYTF,TRBV29-1,TRBD1,TRBJ1-2,13,.
TGTGCCAGCAGTTTATTAGCGGATACGCAGTATTTT,CASSLLADTQYF,TRBV28,.,TRBJ2-3,12,.